The text below deals with one TCR beta chain. Its antigen remains unknown. TCRdb keeps only in-frame clones here, not all; method: immunoSEQ multiplex PCR. Among roughly 1,000,000 clones listed, 75% to 80% were seen once. CDR3 length equals 21 residues. Germline CDR1 is MNHEY and CDR2 is SMNVEV (reference sequence). The J segment lost 1 base and the V segment lost 9 bases, leaving 24 bases of the junction unmatched. The record originates from a study of shared clonotypes between healthy human individuals. Study conclusions and caveats: The small donor group covered limited genetic and exposure diversity.

The sample comprised memory CD4+ T cells from PBMCs. The subset: CD45RA-negative fraction. The J gene is TRBJ2-3, the V gene TRBV27; 11 nucleotides agree with TRBD2. The origin of this receptor is a man younger than 35 in good health. Some clones in this sample may be carry-over from other donors' samples. The CDR3 DNA is TGTGCCAGGGTAACCGAAAGCTCGCGACTAGCGGGACTTTTTTGCACAGATACGCAGTATTTT. Its protein product is CARVTESSRLAGLFCTDTQYF.